The sequence of this T cell receptor (beta chain) was determined in a study of beta chain features in type 1 diabetes. A remark on this clone: The antigen remains unidentified.

Study-wide findings and caveats: Researchers could not determine here whether HLA type influences TCRB rearrangement.

Expressed TCRB transcripts got sequenced, as all isolated RNA was reverse transcribed. The repertoire was sequenced with immunoSEQ multiplex PCR; TCRdb's copy has only in-frame clones and lacks some. This table has about 350,000 clones, around 20% appearing once. The specimen sequenced was naive CD4+ T cells from blood. The TCR comes from a woman younger than 30 in good health.

The CDR3, as DNA: TGTGCCAGCAGGCCTCGAGGGCTAGCGGGAGGGTACAATGAGCAGTTCTTC. It specifies CASRPRGLAGGYNEQFF. The chain joins TRBV2 to TRBJ2-1, with 12 bases lining up with TRBD2. This CDR3 has 17 residues. Trimming removed 6 bases from V and 4 bases from J; junction bases left unmatched: 10. Germline V gives CDR1 SNHLY, CDR2 FYNNEI.